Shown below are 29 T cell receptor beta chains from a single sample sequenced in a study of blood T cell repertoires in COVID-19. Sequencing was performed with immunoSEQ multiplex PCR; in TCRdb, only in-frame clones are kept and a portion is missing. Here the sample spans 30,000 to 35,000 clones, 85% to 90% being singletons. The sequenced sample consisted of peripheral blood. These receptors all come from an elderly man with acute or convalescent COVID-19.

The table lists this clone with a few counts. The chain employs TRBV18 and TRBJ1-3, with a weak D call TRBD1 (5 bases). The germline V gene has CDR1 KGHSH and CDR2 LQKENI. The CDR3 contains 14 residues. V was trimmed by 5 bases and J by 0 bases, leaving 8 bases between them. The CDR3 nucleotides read TGTGCCAGCTCATCCGACAGCTCTGGAAACACCATATATTTT. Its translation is CASSSDSSGNTIYF.

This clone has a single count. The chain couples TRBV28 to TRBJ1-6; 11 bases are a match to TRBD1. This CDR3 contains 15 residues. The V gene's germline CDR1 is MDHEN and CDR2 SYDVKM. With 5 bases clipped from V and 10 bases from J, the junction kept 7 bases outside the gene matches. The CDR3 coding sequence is TGTGCCAGCAGTATTTCGGACAGGGGGCAATCACCCCTCCACTTT. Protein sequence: CASSISDRGQSPLHF.

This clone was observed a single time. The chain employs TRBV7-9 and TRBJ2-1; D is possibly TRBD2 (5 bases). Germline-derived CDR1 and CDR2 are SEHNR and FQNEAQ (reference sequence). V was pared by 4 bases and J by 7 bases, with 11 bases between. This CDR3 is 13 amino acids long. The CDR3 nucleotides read TGTGCCAGCAGCTCCTGGGGAGATAATGAGCAGTTCTTC. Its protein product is CASSSWGDNEQFF.

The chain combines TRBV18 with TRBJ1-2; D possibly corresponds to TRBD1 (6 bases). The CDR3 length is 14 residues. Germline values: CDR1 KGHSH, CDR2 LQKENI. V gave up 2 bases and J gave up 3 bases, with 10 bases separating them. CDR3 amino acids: CASSPNRADYGYTF. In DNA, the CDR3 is TGTGCCAGCTCACCAAACAGGGCAGACTATGGCTACACCTTC.

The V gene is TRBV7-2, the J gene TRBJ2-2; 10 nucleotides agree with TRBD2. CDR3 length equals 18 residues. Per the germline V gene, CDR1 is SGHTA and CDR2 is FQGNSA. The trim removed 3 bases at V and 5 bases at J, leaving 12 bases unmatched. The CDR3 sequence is CASSFGLAALMGTGELFF. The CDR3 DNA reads TGTGCCAGCAGCTTCGGACTAGCGGCTCTCATGGGAACCGGGGAGCTGTTTTTT.

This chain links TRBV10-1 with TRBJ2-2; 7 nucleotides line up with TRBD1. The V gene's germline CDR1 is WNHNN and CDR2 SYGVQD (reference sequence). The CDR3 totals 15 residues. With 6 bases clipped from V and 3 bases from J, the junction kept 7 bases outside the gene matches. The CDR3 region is CASSVDRADTGELFF. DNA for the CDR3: TGCGCCAGCAGCGTCGACAGGGCGGACACCGGGGAGCTGTTTTTT.

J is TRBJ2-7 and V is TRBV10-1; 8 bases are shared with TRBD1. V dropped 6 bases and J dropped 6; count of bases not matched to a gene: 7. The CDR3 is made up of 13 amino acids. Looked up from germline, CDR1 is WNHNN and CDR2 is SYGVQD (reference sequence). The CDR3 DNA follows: TGCGCCAGCAGCTATGGACAGGGTTTCGAGCAGTACTTC. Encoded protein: CASSYGQGFEQYF.

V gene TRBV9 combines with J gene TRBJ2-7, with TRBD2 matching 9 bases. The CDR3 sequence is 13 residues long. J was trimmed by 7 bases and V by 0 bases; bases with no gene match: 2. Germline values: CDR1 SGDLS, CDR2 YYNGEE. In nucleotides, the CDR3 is TGTGCCAGCAGCGTAGAGCGGGGGGCGGAGCAGTACTTC. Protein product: CASSVERGAEQYF.

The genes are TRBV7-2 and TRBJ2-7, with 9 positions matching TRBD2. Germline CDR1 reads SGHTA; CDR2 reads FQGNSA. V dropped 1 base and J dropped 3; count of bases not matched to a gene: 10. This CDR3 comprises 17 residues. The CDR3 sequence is CASSLVSSGDIGYEQYF. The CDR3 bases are TGTGCCAGCAGCTTAGTTTCTAGCGGGGATATCGGCTACGAGCAGTACTTC.

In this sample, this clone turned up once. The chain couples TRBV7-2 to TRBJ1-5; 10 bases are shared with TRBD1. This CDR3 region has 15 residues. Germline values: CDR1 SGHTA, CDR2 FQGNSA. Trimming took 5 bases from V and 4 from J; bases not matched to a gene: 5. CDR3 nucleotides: TGTGCCAGCAGCCCGACAGGGGGCGCGAATCAGCCCCAGCATTTT. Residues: CASSPTGGANQPQHF.

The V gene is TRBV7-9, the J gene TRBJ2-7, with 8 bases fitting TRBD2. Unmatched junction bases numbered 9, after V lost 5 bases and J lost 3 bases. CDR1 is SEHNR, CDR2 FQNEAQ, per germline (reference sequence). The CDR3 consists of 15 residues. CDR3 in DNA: TGTGCCAGCAGCCCAGCCGGGCTAGCGGGCTACGAGCAGTACTTC. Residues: CASSPAGLAGYEQYF.

The CDR3 DNA is TGTGCCAGCAGTCCTCGGAGGACAGAGCACTATGGCTACACCTTC. It is translated as CASSPRRTEHYGYTF. V gene TRBV14 combines with J gene TRBJ1-2; a possible D gene is TRBD1 (6 bases). Germline V CDR1 and CDR2: SGHDN, FVKESK. The CDR3 is 15 residues long. The germline V and J ends were trimmed by 6 bases and 3 bases, with 17 bases remaining between them.

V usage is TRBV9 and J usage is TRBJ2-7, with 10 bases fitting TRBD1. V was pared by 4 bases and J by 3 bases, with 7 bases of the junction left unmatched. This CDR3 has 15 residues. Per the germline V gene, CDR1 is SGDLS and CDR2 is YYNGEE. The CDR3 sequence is CASSRTGTGVYEQYF. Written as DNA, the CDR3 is TGTGCCAGCAGCCGAACCGGGACAGGGGTCTACGAGCAGTACTTC.

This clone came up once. CDR3 loop: CASSMEQGRGNTIYF. The CDR3 nucleotides are TGTGCCAGTAGTATGGAACAGGGAAGAGGAAACACCATATATTTT. The chain combines TRBV19 with TRBJ1-3; D is perhaps TRBD1 (6 bases). The CDR3 is 15 residues long. From germline, CDR1 is LNHDA and CDR2 SQIVND (reference sequence). V dropped 3 bases and J dropped 4 bases, with 13 bases sitting between them.

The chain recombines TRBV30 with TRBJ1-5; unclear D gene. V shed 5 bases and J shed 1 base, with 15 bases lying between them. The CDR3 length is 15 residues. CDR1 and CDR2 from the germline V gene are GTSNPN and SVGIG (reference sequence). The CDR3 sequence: CAWAQAGGSNQPQHF. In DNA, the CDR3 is TGTGCCTGGGCGCAGGCAGGAGGGAGCAATCAGCCCCAGCATTTT.

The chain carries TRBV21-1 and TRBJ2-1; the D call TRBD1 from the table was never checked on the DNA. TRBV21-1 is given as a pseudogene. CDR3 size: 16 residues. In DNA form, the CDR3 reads TGTGCCAGCAGCAAAAGGGGGCTAGCACCTAGGAATGAGCAGTTCTTC. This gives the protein CASSKRGLAPRNEQFF.

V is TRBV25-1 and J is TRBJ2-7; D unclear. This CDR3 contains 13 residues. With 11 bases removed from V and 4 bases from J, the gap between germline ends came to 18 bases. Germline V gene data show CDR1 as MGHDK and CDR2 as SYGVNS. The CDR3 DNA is TGTGCCGGAGAGCGTGCCTCCCTTTACGAGCAGTACTTC. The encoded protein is CAGERASLYEQYF.

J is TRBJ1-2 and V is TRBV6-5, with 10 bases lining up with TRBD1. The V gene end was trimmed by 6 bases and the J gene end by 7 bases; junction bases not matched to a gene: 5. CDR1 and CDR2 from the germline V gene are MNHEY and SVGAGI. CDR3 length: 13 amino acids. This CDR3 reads CASRGTGEAGYTF. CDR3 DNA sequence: TGTGCCAGCAGGGGGACAGGGGAAGCTGGCTACACCTTC.

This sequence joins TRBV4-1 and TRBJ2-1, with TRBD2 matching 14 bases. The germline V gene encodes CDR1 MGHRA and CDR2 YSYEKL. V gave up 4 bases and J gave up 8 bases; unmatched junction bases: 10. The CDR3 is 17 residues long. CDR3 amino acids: CASSPVPGLAGVYEQFF. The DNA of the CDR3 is TGCGCCAGCAGCCCAGTACCGGGACTAGCGGGAGTTTATGAGCAGTTCTTC.

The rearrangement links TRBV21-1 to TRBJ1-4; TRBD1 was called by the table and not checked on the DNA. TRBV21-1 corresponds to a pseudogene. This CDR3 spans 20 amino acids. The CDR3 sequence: CASSGLCRTGKLSTNEKLFF. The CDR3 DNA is TGTGCCAGCAGCGGACTTTGTAGGACAGGGAAGTTATCGACTAATGAAAAACTGTTTTTT.

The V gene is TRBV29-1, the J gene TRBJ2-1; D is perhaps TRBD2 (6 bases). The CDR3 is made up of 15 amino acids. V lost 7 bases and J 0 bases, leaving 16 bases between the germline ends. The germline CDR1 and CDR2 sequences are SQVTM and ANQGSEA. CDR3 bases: TGCAGCGCCACGGGGATGGGGGGCTCCTACAATGAGCAGTTCTTC. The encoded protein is CSATGMGGSYNEQFF.

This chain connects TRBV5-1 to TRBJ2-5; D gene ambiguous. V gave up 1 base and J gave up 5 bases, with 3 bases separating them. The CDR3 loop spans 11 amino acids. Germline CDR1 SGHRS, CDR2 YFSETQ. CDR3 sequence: CASSLLETQYF. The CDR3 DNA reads TGCGCCAGCAGCTTGCTCGAGACCCAGTACTTC.

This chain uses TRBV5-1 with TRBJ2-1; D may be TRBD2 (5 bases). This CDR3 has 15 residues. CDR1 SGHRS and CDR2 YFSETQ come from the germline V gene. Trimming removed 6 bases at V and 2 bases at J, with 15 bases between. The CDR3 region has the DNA TGCGCCAGCAAACGCCGGAGCGGACCCTACAATGAGCAGTTCTTC. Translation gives CASKRRSGPYNEQFF.

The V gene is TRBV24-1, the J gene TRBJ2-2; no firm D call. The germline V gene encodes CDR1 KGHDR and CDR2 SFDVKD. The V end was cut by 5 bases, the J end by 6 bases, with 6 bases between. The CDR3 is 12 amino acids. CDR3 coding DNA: TGTGCCACCAGTGTAGTTGCCGGGGAGCTGTTTTTT. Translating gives CATSVVAGELFF.

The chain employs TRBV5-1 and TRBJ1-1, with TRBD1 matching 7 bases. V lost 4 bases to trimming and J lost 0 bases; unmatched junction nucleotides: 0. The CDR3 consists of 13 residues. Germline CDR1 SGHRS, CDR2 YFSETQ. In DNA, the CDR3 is TGCGCCAGCAGCGACAGGGTGAACACTGAAGCTTTCTTT. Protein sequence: CASSDRVNTEAFF.

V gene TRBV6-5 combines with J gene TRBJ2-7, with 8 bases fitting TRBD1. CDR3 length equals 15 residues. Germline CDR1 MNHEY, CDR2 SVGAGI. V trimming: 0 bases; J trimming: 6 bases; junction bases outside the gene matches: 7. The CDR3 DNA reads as TGTGCCAGCAGTTACTCGAAACAGGGGGATTTCGAGCAGTACTTC. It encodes CASSYSKQGDFEQYF.

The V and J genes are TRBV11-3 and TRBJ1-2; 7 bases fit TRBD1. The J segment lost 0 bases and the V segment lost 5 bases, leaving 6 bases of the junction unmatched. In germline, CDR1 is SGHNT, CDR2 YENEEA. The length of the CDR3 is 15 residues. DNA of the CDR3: TGTGCCAGCAGCCCAGGGGGGAAAGCTAACTATGGCTACACCTTC. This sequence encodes CASSPGGKANYGYTF.

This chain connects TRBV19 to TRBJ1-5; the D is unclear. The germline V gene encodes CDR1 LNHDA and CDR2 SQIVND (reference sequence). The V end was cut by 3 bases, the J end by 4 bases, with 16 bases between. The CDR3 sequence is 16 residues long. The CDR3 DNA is TGTGCCAGTAGTATCAAGACGGACTACCGGAATCAGCCCCAGCATTTT. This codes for CASSIKTDYRNQPQHF.

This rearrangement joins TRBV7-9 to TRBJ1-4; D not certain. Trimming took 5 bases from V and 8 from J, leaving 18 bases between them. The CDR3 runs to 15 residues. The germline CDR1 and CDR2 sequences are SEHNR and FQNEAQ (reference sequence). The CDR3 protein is CASSAPGGIGEKLFF. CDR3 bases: TGTGCCAGCAGCGCGCCGGGAGGAATTGGGGAAAAACTGTTTTTT.